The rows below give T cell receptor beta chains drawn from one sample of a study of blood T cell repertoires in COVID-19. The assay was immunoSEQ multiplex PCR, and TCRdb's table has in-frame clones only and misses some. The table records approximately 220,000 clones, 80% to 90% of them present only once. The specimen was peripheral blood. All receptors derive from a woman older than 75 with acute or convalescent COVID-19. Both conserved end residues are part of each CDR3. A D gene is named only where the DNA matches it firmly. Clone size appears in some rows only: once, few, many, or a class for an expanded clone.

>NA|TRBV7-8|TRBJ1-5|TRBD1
CASSLARTGLYNQPQHF
TGTGCCAGCAGCTTAGCACGGACAGGGCTCTACAATCAGCCCCAGCATTTT
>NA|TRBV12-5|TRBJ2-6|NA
CASGLLSTVSGANVLTF
TGTGCTAGTGGTTTGTTATCGACAGTCTCTGGGGCCAACGTCCTGACTTTC
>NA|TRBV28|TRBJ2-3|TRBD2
CASSSTREGWTDTQYF
TGTGCCAGCAGTTCCACCAGGGAGGGGTGGACAGATACGCAGTATTTT
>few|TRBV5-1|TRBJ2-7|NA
CASSLASDQAGSTYEQYF
TGCGCCAGCAGCTTGGCCTCGGACCAGGCAGGGTCAACCTACGAGCAGTACTTC
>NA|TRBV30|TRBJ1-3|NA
CAWGSPGGTGNTIYF
TGTGCCTGGGGTTCACCCGGGGGGACTGGAAACACCATATATTTT
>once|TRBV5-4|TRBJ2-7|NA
CASSSTNSYEQYF
TGTGCCAGCAGCAGTACTAACTCCTACGAGCAGTACTTC
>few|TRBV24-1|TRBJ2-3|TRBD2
CATSVPPGLRTSGTFTDTQYF
TGTGCCACCAGTGTCCCCCCGGGACTGAGGACTAGCGGGACTTTCACAGATACGCAGTATTTT
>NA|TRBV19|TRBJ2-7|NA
CASSIVEGGLYEQYF
TGTGCCAGTAGTATAGTTGAGGGGGGGCTCTACGAGCAGTACTTC
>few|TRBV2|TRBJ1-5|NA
CASSPQGPQHF
TGTGCCAGCAGCCCTCAGGGGCCCCAGCATTTT
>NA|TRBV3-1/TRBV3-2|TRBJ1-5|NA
CASSQDLAQPQHF
TGTGCCAGCAGCCAAGATTTGGCTCAGCCCCAGCATTTT
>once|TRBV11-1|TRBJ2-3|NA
CASSHGRTSTDTQYF
TGTGCCAGCAGCCACGGGCGGACTAGCACAGATACGCAGTATTTT
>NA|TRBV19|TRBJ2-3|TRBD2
CASSSTPGGSQDTQYF
TGTGCCAGTAGTAGCACGCCCGGCGGGAGCCAAGATACGCAGTATTTT
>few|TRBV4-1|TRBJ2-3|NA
CASSQGRHHAGGTDTQYF
TGCGCCAGCAGCCAAGGACGACACCACGCAGGGGGCACAGATACGCAGTATTTT
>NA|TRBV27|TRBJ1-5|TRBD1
CASRRTGSNQPQHF
TGTGCCAGCAGGCGGACAGGGAGCAATCAGCCCCAGCATTTT
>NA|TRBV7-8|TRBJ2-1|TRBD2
CASSGRSGSSYNEQFF
TGTGCCAGCAGCGGCCGTAGCGGGAGCTCCTACAATGAGCAGTTCTTC
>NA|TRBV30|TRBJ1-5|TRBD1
CAWGQVSNQPQHF
TGTGCCTGGGGACAGGTAAGCAATCAGCCCCAGCATTTT
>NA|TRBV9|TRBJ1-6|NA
CASSVPQLLNSPLHF
TGTGCCAGCAGCGTACCACAGCTACTCAATTCACCCCTCCACTTT
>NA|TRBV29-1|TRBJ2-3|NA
CSVVRDNTDTQYF
TGCAGCGTTGTACGGGACAACACAGATACGCAGTATTTT
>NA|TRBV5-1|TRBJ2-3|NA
CASSLGGVYTQYF
TGCGCCAGCAGCCTGGGGGGCGTGTATACGCAGTATTTT
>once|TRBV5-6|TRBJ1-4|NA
CASSIQRSNEKLFF
TGTGCCAGCAGCATCCAGAGGTCTAATGAAAAACTGTTTTTT
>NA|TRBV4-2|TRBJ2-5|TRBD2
CASSQPGLAGLETQYF
TGTGCCAGCAGCCAACCGGGACTAGCGGGACTAGAGACCCAGTACTTC
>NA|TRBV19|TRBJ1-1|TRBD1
CASSVDRARNTEAFF
TGTGCCAGTAGTGTTGACAGGGCCAGGAACACTGAAGCTTTCTTT
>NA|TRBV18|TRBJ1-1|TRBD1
CASSPQQGGSEAFF
TGTGCCAGCTCACCACAACAGGGGGGGTCTGAAGCTTTCTTT
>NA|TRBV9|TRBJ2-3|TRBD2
CASSPGRLAGADTQYF
TGTGCCAGCAGCCCGGGGCGACTAGCGGGGGCGGATACGCAGTATTTT
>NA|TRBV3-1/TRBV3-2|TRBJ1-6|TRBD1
CASRWGTDSYNSPLHF
TGTGCCAGCAGATGGGGGACAGACTCCTATAATTCACCCCTCCACTTT
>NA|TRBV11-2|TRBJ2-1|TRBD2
CASSLGASGNNEQFF
TGTGCCAGCAGCTTAGGGGCTAGCGGGAACAATGAGCAGTTCTTC
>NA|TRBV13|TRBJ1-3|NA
CASSERDRGNTIYF
TGTGCCAGCAGCGAGCGAGACAGGGGAAACACCATATATTTT
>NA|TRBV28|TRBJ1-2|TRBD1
CASSPGGNYGYTF
TGTGCCAGCAGTCCAGGGGGCAACTATGGCTACACCTTC
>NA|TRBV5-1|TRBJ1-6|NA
CASSPSGGGENNSPLHF
TGCGCCAGCAGCCCCTCGGGGGGCGGGGAAAATAATTCACCCCTCCACTTT
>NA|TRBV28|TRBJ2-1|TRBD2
CASSPPAGPNEQFF
TGTGCCAGCAGTCCCCCAGCGGGGCCTAATGAGCAGTTCTTC
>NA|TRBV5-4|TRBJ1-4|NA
CASSLEGIQGTNEKLFF
TGTGCCAGCAGCTTGGAGGGAATCCAGGGCACTAATGAAAAACTGTTTTTT
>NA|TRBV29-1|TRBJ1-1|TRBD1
CSGETGERTEAFF
TGCAGCGGGGAGACAGGGGAGAGGACTGAAGCTTTCTTT
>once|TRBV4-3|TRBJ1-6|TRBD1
CASSQDRGGEVSPLHF
TGCGCCAGCAGCCAAGATCGAGGGGGCGAGGTTTCACCCCTCCACTTT
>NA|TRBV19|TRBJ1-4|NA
CASSIGQAFEKLFF
TGTGCCAGTAGTATAGGACAGGCCTTTGAAAAACTGTTTTTT
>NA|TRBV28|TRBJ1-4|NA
CASNRQGSEKLFF
TGTGCCAGCAACAGGCAGGGGAGTGAAAAACTGTTTTTT
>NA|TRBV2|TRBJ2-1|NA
CASSTLSRSSNEQFF
TGTGCCAGCAGTACCTTGTCCCGGAGTAGTAATGAGCAGTTCTTC
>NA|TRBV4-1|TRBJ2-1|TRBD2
CASSQESLAGIFNEQFF
TGCGCCAGCAGCCAAGAGTCACTAGCGGGGATTTTCAATGAGCAGTTCTTC
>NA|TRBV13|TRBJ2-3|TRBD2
CASSLVAAGGSTDTQYF
TGTGCCAGCAGCTTAGTTGCAGCGGGGGGGAGCACAGATACGCAGTATTTT
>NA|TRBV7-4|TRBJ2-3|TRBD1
CASSSRRQGSTDTQYF
TGTGCCAGCAGCTCACGCCGACAGGGAAGCACAGATACGCAGTATTTT
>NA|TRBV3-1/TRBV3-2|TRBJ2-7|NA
CASSLGRGFDEQYF
TGTGCCAGCAGCCTTGGCCGCGGGTTCGACGAGCAGTACTTC
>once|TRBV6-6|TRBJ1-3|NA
CASSYSFGNSGNTIYF
TGTGCCAGCAGTTACTCGTTCGGTAATTCTGGAAACACCATATATTTT
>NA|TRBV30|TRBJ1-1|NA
CASARVMNTEAFF
TGTGCCTCGGCCCGGGTTATGAACACTGAAGCTTTCTTT
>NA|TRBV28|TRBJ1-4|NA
CASSPPGVRFEKLFF
TGTGCCAGCAGCCCCCCAGGGGTGAGGTTTGAAAAACTGTTTTTT
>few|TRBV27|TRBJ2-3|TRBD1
CASTPWGQGADTQYF
TGTGCCAGCACCCCCTGGGGACAGGGGGCAGATACGCAGTATTTT
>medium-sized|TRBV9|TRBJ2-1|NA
CASSVEEGAWGNEQFF
TGTGCCAGCAGCGTAGAAGAAGGGGCCTGGGGCAATGAGCAGTTCTTC